This entry lists 6 T cell receptor beta chains sequenced from one sample in a study of response to subunit inactivated influenza vaccine. TCRdb reprocessed the RT-PCR reads via MiXCR and lists one record per CDR3 protein. The sample lists about 650,000 distinct CDR3 sequences, around 15% seen once, with 7.5% to 8% in the top ten. The sample here was PBMCs from blood, taken around 15 days before vaccination. The receptors shown here come from a man between 45 and 60 years old who received an inactivated influenza vaccine.

The rearrangement joins TRBV12-3 or TRBV12-4 to TRBJ2-1; TRBD2 aligns across 7 bases. V trimming: 5 bases; J trimming: 0 bases; junction bases outside the gene matches: 4. The CDR3 spans 15 residues. The CDR3 DNA follows: TGTGCCAGCAGTCTACTAGCGAACTCCTACAATGAGCAGTTCTTC. Translating it yields CASSLLANSYNEQFF.

This clonotype was detected only a few times. The chain employs TRBV6-1 and TRBJ2-5, with 7 bases matching TRBD2. V dropped 1 base and J dropped 5; count of bases not matched to a gene: 10. CDR1 and CDR2 from the germline V gene are MNHNS and SASEGT. The CDR3 has 16 residues. The CDR3 nucleotides are TGTGCCAGCAGTGAAGTGGGAGGGACTCGCGGGGAGACCCAGTACTTC. Encoded protein: CASSEVGGTRGETQYF.

This clonotype has just a few counts. The chain carries TRBV5-4 and TRBJ1-1; D not resolved. V lost 3 bases and J 1 base, leaving 7 bases between the germline ends. This CDR3 comprises 13 residues. Germline V gene sequence: CDR1 SGHNT, CDR2 YYREEE (reference sequence). CDR3 region: CASSSAPNTEAFF. CDR3 DNA: TGTGCCAGCAGCTCCGCTCCGAACACTGAAGCTTTCTTT. The full variable domain, its missing parts supplied by reference TRBV5-4 and TRBJ1-1, is ETGVTQSPTHLIKTRGQQVTLRCSSQSGHNTVSWYQQALGQGPQFIFQYYREEENGRGNFPPRFSGLQFPNYSSELNVNALELDDSALYLCASSSAPNTEAFFGQGTRLTVV.

This clonotype has only a few counts. The V gene is TRBV20-1, the J gene TRBJ2-3, with 14 bases fitting TRBD2. Trimming at V came to 6 bases and at J to 0 bases, leaving 8 bases not matched to a gene. Germline V CDR1 and CDR2: DFQATT, SNEGSKA (reference sequence). The CDR3 contains 17 residues. The CDR3 DNA reads TGCAGTGCGTGGACTAGCGGGGGGCCTACTAGCACAGATACGCAGTATTTT. Encoded protein: CSAWTSGGPTSTDTQYF.

The chain links TRBV24-1 to TRBJ2-1; a possible D gene is TRBD2 (6 bases). V lost 9 bases, J lost 0 bases, and 11 bases lay in between. The CDR3 has 14 residues. Germline CDR1 reads KGHDR; CDR2 reads SFDVKD. DNA of the CDR3: TGTGCCACCGCACGCGGGGACTCCTACAATGAGCAGTTCTTC. This sequence encodes CATARGDSYNEQFF.

This clonotype was picked up a small number of times. The chain recombines TRBV11-2 with TRBJ2-3; either TRBD1 or TRBD2 may fit D (5 bases each). V was shortened by 3 bases and J by 0 bases, with 16 bases between the two germline ends. Germline loops: CDR1 SGHAT, CDR2 FQNNGV. This CDR3 contains 17 residues. CDR3 in amino acids: CASSFRRGGISTDTQYF. CDR3 sequence (DNA): TGTGCCAGCAGCTTCCGACGTGGGGGAATAAGCACAGATACGCAGTATTTT.